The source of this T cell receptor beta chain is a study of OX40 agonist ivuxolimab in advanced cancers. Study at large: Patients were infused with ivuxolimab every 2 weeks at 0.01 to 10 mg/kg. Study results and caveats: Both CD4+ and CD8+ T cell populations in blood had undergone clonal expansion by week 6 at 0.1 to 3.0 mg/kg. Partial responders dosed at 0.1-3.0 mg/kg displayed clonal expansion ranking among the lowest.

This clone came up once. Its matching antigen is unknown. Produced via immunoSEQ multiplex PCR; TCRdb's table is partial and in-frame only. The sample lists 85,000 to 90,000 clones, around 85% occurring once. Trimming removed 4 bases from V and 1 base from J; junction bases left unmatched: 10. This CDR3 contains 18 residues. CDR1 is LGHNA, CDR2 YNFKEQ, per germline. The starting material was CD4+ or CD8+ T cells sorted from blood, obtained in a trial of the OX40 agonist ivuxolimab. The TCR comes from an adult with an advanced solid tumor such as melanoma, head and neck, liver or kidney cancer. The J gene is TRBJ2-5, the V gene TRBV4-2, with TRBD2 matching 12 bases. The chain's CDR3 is CASSPSLTSGSAQETQYF. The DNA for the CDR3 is TGTGCCAGCAGCCCCTCCCTGACTAGCGGGAGTGCCCAAGAGACCCAGTACTTC.